This TCR beta chain appears in the sequencing data of a study of T cell responses to AZD1222 COVID-19 vaccine. Sequencing used immunoSEQ multiplex PCR; TCRdb keeps in-frame clones, though not all of them. Altogether about 130,000 clones are present, 87% being singletons, with the ten largest covering about 1.5%. The germline gives CDR1 SGHRS, CDR2 YFSETQ. V was trimmed by 4 bases and J by 7 bases, leaving 20 bases between them. This CDR3 contains 16 residues. This material consisted of peripheral blood, taken on day 0 of AZD1222 vaccination. The gene calls are TRBV5-1 and TRBJ1-4; a possible D gene is TRBD1 (5 bases). This TCR came from an adult in good health. The CDR3 spells CASSAGQRDGGEKLFF. The CDR3 DNA is TGCGCCAGCAGCGCAGGGCAGCGAGATGGGGGTGAAAAACTGTTTTTT.